Presented here are 11 T cell receptor beta chains from one specimen sequenced in a study of blood T cell repertoires in COVID-19 (dated by TCRdb to about 2020). The library was generated by the immunoSEQ multiplex PCR assay. Sourced from immuneACCESS, this table was stored by TCRdb with only in-frame sequences that have V and J called. A share of the clones is absent; for the studies checked, an unresolved V gene accounts for under half, and the remainder has no known explanation. The sample yields tens of thousands of clones; about 74% were counted once. The top ten hold just over 2.5% of the sample. The sequencing sample was made of peripheral blood. These receptor sequences come from a human donor with acute or convalescent COVID-19. The donor label of this sample is uncertain.

This clone was observed a few times. This chain links TRBV5-1 with TRBJ2-3, with unresolved D. Germline V gives CDR1 SGHRS, CDR2 YFSETQ. V gave up 0 bases and J gave up 3 bases, with 11 bases separating them. This CDR3 is built from 15 residues. Here the CDR3 reads CASSLGGLRTDTQYF. In DNA form, the CDR3 reads TGCGCCAGCAGCTTGGGAGGCCTGAGGACAGATACGCAGTATTTT.

CDR3 in amino acids: CASSQRGGAGSPLHF. CDR3 nucleotide sequence: TGTGCCAGCAGCCAACGAGGGGGGGCCGGGTCACCCCTCCACTTT. The chain joins TRBV3-1 (or the pseudogene TRBV3-2) to TRBJ1-6, with a possible D match to TRBD1 (6 bases). Trimming removed 2 bases from V and 10 bases from J, with 15 bases in between. The germline CDR1 and CDR2 sequences are LGHDT and YNNKEL (reference sequence). The CDR3 extends over 15 amino acids.

Only one count was recorded for this clone. The chain employs TRBV7-2 and TRBJ1-2; 10 nucleotides line up with TRBD1. This CDR3 comprises 16 residues. The junction had 8 bases not matched to a gene; V was cut back by 4 bases and J by 3 bases. CDR1 and CDR2 from the germline V gene are SGHTA and FQGNSA. The CDR3 bases are TGTGCCAGCAGCTCCGCGGGGACAGGGGCCCACTATGGCTACACCTTC. Translated, it gives CASSSAGTGAHYGYTF.

The rearrangement uses TRBV3-1 (or the pseudogene TRBV3-2) and TRBJ2-7, with D unclear. CDR3 length: 12 residues. V was clipped by 0 bases and J by 7 bases, with 7 bases between them. Germline CDR1 and CDR2: LGHDT and YNNKEL (reference sequence). The CDR3 DNA is TGTGCCAGCAGCCAAGATGTCGGGGAGCAGTACTTC. Protein sequence: CASSQDVGEQYF.

The CDR3 region is CASNRGGKEYEQYF. Written as DNA, the CDR3 is TGTGCCAGCAACCGTGGGGGGAAGGAATACGAGCAGTACTTC. The rearrangement uses TRBV6-4 and TRBJ2-7, with D tentatively TRBD2 (6 bases). Between the trimmed V and J ends, which lost 7 bases and 4 bases, there was a span of 17 bases. The CDR3 is 14 residues long. In germline, CDR1 is MRHNA, CDR2 SNTAGT.

This clone showed up just a few times. The V gene is TRBV2, the J gene TRBJ1-2, with 11 bases matching TRBD1. The trim removed 4 bases at V and 7 bases at J, leaving 8 bases unmatched. This CDR3 comprises 15 residues. Germline CDR1 is SNHLY and CDR2 is FYNNEI. This chain's CDR3 is CASSARDRGDFGYTF. In DNA form, the CDR3 reads TGTGCCAGCAGTGCTCGGGACAGGGGGGATTTTGGCTACACCTTC.

This sequence joins TRBV11-2 and TRBJ2-7, with a possible D match to TRBD2 (6 bases). This CDR3 is 13 amino acids long. V dropped 5 bases and J dropped 5 bases, with 13 bases sitting between them. Germline V CDR1 and CDR2: SGHAT, FQNNGV. CDR3 amino acids: CASSRLVADEQYV. The CDR3 region has the DNA TGTGCCAGCAGCCGACTAGTTGCAGACGAGCAGTACGTC.

CDR3 nucleotide sequence: TGTGCCTCCAACCGGGAGCCGCAAGAGACCCAGTACTTC. Its translation: CASNREPQETQYF. The chain joins TRBV10-3 to TRBJ2-5, with D perhaps matching TRBD2 (6 bases). CDR1 is ENHRY, CDR2 SYGVKD, per germline. The CDR3 extends over 13 amino acids. Trimming cost V 11 bases and J 2 bases, with 15 bases left between them.

This chain links TRBV30 with TRBJ1-6; 7 bases map to TRBD1. Germline assignment: CDR1 GTSNPN and CDR2 SVGIG (reference sequence). The J segment lost 6 bases and the V segment lost 7 bases, leaving 9 bases of the junction unmatched. This CDR3 has 14 amino acids. The DNA of the CDR3 is TGTGCCTCGACAGGGTTACGAAGTAATTCACCCCTCCACTTT. Amino acids: CASTGLRSNSPLHF.

This clone was counted a single time. The rearrangement joins TRBV19 to TRBJ2-4; D may be TRBD2 (6 bases). The CDR3 is 15 amino acids. Germline loops: CDR1 LNHDA, CDR2 SQIVND (reference sequence). Deletions cut 7 bases from V and 3 bases from J, with 16 bases between. CDR3 bases: TGTGCCAGTATGGGGGGACGGCTAGACAAAAACATTCAGTACTTC. It encodes CASMGGRLDKNIQYF.

V and J are TRBV6-1 and TRBJ2-7; tentative D call: TRBD1 (5 bases). CDR3 size: 14 residues. In germline, CDR1 is MNHNS, CDR2 SASEGT. Trimming took off 3 bases at V and 4 bases at J, with 13 bases between the two ends. The CDR3, as DNA: TGTGCCAGCAGTGATCAAACAGGAAAGTACGAGCAGTACTTC. It specifies CASSDQTGKYEQYF.